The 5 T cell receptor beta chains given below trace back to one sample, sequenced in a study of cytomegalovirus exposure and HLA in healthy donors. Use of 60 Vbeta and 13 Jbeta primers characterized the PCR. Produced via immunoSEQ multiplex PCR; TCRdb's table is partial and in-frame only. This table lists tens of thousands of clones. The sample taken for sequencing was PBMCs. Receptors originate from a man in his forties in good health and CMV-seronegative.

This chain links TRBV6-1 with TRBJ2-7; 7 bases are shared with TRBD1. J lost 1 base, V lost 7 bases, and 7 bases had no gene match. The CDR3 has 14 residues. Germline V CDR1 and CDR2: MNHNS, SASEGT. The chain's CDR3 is CASTGTDLSYEQYF. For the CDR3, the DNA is TGTGCCAGCACCGGGACAGACCTTTCCTACGAGCAGTACTTC.

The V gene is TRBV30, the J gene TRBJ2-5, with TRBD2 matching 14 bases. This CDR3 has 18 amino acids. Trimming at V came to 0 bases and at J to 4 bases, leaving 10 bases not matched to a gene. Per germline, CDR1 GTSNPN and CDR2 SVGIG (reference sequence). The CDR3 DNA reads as TGTGCCTGGAGTGTTTCGACTAGCGGGGGGGCAGATAGAGAGACCCAGTACTTC. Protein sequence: CAWSVSTSGGADRETQYF.

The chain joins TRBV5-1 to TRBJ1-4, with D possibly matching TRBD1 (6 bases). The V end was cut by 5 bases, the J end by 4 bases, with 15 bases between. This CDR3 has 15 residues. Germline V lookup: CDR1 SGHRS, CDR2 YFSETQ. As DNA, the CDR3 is TGCGCCAGCAGACTTGATGGACAGCTTAATGAAAAACTGTTTTTT. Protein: CASRLDGQLNEKLFF.

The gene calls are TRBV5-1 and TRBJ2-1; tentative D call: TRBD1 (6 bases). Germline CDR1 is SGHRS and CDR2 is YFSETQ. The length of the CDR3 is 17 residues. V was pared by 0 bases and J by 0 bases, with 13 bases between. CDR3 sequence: CASSLVRTDSSYNEQFF. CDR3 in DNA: TGCGCCAGCAGCTTGGTTAGGACGGACAGCTCCTACAATGAGCAGTTCTTC. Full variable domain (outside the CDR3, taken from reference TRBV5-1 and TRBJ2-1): KAGVTQTPRYLIKTRGQQVTLSCSPISGHRSVSWYQQTPGQGLQFLFEYFSETQRNKGNFPGRFSGRQFSNSRSEMNVSTLELGDSALYLCASSLVRTDSSYNEQFFGPGTRLTVL.

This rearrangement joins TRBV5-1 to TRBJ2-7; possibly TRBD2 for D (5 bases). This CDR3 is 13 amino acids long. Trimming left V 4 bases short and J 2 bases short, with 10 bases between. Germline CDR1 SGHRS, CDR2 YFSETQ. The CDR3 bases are TGCGCCAGCAGCCCGACGGGGACCTACGAGCAGTACTTC. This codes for CASSPTGTYEQYF. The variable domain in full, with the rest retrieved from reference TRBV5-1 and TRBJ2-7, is KAGVTQTPRYLIKTRGQQVTLSCSPISGHRSVSWYQQTPGQGLQFLFEYFSETQRNKGNFPGRFSGRQFSNSRSEMNVSTLELGDSALYLCASSPTGTYEQYFGPGTRLTVT.